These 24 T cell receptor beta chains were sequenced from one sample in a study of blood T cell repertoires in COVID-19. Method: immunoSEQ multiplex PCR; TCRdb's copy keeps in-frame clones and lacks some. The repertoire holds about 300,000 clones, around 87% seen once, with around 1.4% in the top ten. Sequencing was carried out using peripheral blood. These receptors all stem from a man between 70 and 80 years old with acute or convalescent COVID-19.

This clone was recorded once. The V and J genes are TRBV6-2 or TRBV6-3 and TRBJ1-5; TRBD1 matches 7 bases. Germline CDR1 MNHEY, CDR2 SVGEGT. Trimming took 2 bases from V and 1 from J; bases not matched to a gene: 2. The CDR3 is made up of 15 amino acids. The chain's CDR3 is CASSYAGGSNQPQHF. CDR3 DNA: TGTGCCAGCAGTTACGCAGGGGGAAGCAATCAGCCCCAGCATTTT.

The CDR3 is CASSLNRVGYTF. CDR3 coding DNA: TGTGCCAGCAGCTTAAACAGGGTTGGCTACACCTTC. V is TRBV5-8 and J is TRBJ1-2, with D maybe TRBD1 (6 bases). CDR3 length: 12 amino acids. Trimming took 2 bases from V and 7 from J, leaving 9 bases between them. CDR1 is SGHTS, CDR2 YDEGEE, per germline.

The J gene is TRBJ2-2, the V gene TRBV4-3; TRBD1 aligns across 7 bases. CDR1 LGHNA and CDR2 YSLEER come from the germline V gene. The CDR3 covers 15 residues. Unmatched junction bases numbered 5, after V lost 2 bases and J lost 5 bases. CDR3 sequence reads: CASSQITGVTGELFF. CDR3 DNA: TGCGCCAGCAGCCAAATAACAGGGGTGACCGGGGAGCTGTTTTTT.

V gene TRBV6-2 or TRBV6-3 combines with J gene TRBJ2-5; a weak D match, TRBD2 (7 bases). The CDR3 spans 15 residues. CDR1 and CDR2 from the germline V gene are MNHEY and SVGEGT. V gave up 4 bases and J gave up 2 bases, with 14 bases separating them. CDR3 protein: CASSLAGANQETQYF. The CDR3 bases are TGTGCCAGCAGTTTGGCGGGGGCGAATCAAGAGACCCAGTACTTC.

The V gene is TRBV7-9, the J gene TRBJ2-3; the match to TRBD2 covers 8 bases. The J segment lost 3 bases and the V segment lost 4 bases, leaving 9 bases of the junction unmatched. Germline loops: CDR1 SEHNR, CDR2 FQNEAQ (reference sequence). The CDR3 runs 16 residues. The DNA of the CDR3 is TGTGCCAGCAGCTCCCCCGGGGGGGGGCTGACAGATACGCAGTATTTT. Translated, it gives CASSSPGGGLTDTQYF.

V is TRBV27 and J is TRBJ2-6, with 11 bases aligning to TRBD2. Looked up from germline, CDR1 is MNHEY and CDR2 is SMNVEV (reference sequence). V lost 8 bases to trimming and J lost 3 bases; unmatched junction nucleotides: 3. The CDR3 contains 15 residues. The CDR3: CASRLAGGGANVLTF. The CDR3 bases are TGTGCCAGCCGGCTAGCGGGAGGTGGGGCCAACGTCCTGACTTTC.

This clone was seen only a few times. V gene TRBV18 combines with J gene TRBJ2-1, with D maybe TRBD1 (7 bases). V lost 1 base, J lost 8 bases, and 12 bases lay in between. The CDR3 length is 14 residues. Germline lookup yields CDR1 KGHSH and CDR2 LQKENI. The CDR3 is CASSPRQGGHEQFF. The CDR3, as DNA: TGTGCCAGCTCACCACGTCAGGGGGGCCATGAGCAGTTCTTC. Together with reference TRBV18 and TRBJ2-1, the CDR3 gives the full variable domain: NAGVMQNPRHLVRRRGQEARLRCSPMKGHSHVYWYRQLPEEGLKFMVYLQKENIIDESGMPKERFSAEFPKEGPSILRIQQVVRGDSAAYFCASSPRQGGHEQFFGPGTRLTVL.

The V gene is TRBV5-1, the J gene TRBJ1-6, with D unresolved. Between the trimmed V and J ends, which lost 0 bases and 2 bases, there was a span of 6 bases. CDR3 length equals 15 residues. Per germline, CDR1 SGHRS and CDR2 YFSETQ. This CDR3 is CASSLDRPYNSPLHF. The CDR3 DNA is TGCGCCAGCAGCTTGGACAGACCCTATAATTCACCCCTCCACTTT.

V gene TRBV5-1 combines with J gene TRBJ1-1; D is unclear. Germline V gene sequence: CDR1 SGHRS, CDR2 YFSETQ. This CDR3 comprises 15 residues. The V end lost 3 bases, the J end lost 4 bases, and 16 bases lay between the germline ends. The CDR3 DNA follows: TGCGCCAGCAGCTGGGGAGGCCCGGGGAGCACTGAAGCTTTCTTT. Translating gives CASSWGGPGSTEAFF.

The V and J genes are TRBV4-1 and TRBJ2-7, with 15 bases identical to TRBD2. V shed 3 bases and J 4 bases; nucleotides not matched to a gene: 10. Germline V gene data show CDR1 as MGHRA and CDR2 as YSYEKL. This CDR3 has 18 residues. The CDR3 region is CASSQRGLAGGTPYEQYF. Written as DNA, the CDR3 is TGCGCCAGCAGCCAGAGGGGACTAGCGGGGGGTACCCCTTACGAGCAGTACTTC.

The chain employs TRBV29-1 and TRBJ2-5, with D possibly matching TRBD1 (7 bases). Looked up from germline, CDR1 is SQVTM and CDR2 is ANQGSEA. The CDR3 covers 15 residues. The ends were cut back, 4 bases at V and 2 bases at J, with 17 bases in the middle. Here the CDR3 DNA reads TGCAGCGTTGTGGTGGGGCCAGGGGGGCAAGAGACCCAGTACTTC. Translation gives CSVVVGPGGQETQYF.

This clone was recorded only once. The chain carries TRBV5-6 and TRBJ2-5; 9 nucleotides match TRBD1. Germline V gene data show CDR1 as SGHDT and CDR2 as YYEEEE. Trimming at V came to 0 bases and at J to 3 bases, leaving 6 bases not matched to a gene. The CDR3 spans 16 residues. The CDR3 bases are TGTGCCAGCAGCTTGGTGGGGACAGGGCCAAAAGAGACCCAGTACTTC. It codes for CASSLVGTGPKETQYF.

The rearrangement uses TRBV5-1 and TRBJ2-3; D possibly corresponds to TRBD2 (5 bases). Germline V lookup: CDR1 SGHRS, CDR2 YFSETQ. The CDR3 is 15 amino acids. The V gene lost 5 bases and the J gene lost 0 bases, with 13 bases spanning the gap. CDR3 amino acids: CASSLAPRSTDTQYF. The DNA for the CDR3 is TGCGCCAGCAGTCTAGCTCCCCGAAGCACAGATACGCAGTATTTT.

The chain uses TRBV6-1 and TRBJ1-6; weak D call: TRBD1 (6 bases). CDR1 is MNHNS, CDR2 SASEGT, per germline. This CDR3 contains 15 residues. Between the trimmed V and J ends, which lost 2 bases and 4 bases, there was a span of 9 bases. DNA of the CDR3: TGTGCCAGCAGTGAATCGGACAGATATAATTCACCCCTCCACTTT. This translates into CASSESDRYNSPLHF.

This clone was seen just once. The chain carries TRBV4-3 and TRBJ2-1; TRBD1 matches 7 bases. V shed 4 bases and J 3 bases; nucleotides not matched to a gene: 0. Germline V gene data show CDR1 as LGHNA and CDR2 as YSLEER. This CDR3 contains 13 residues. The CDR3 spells CASSRDSYNEQFF. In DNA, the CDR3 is TGCGCCAGCAGCCGGGACAGCTACAATGAGCAGTTCTTC.

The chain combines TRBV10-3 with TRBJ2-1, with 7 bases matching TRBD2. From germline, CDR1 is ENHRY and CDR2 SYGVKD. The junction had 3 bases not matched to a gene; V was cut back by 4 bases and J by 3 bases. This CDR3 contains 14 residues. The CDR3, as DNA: TGTGCCATCAGTGTTGGCGGGGGCTACAATGAGCAGTTCTTC. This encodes CAISVGGGYNEQFF.

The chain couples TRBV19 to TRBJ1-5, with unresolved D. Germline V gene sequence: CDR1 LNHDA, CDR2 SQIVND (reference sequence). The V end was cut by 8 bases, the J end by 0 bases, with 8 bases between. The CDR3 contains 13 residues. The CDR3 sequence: CASQALSNQPQHF. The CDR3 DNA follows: TGTGCCAGTCAGGCCCTTAGCAATCAGCCCCAGCATTTT. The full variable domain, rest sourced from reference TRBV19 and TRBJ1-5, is DGGITQSPKYLFRKEGQNVTLSCEQNLNHDAMYWYRQDPGQGLRLIYYSQIVNDFQKGDIAEGYSVSREKKESFPLTVTSAQKNPTAFYLCASQALSNQPQHFGDGTRLSIL.

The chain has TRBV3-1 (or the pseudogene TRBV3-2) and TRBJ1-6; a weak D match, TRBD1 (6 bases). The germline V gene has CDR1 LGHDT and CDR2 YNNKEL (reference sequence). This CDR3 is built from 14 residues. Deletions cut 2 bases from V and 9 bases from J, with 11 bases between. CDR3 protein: CASSQQGHGSPLHF. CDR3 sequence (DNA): TGTGCCAGCAGCCAACAGGGGCACGGTTCACCCCTCCACTTT.

The CDR3 sequence is CAWSVSSGGAVNGELFF. The DNA for the CDR3 is TGTGCCTGGAGTGTGTCTAGCGGGGGGGCCGTAAACGGGGAGCTGTTTTTT. The chain employs TRBV30 and TRBJ2-2, with 12 bases identical to TRBD2. This CDR3 is 17 amino acids long. V lost 0 bases to trimming and J lost 7 bases; unmatched junction nucleotides: 9. Germline V gives CDR1 GTSNPN, CDR2 SVGIG (reference sequence).

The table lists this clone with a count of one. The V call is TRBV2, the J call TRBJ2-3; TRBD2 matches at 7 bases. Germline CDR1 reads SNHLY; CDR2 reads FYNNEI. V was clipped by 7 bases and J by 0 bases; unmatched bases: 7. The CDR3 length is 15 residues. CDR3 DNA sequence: TGTGCCAGCAACCGACTAGCTACTAGCACAGATACGCAGTATTTT. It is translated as CASNRLATSTDTQYF.

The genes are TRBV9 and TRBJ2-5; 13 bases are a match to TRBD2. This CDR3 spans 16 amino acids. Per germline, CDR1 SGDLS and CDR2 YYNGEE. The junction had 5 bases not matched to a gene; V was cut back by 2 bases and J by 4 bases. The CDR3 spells CASSVGGLAGRETQYF. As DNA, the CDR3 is TGTGCCAGCAGCGTGGGGGGACTAGCGGGAAGAGAGACCCAGTACTTC.

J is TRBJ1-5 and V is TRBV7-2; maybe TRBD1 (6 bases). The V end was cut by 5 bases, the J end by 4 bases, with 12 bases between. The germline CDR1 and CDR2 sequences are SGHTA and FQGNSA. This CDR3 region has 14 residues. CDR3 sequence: CASSDLQGNQPQHF. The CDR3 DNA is TGTGCCAGCAGCGATTTACAGGGTAATCAGCCCCAGCATTTT. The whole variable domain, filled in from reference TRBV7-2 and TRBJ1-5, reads GAGVSQSPSNKVTEKGKDVELRCDPISGHTALYWYRQSLGQGLEFLIYFQGNSAPDKSGLPSDRFSAERTGGSVSTLTIQRTQQEDSAVYLCASSDLQGNQPQHFGDGTRLSIL.

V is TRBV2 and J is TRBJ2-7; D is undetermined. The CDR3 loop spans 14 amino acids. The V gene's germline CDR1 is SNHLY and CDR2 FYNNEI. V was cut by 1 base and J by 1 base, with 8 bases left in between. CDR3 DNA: TGTGCCAGCAGTGAAGGGAGCGCGTCCTACGAGCAGTACTTC. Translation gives CASSEGSASYEQYF.

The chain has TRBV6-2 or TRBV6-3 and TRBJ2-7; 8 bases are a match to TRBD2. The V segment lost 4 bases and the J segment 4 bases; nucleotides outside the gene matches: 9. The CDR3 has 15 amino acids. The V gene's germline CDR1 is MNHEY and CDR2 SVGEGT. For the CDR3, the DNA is TGTGCCAGCAGTTTAACCAGCGGGAGAATGTACGAGCAGTACTTC. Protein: CASSLTSGRMYEQYF.